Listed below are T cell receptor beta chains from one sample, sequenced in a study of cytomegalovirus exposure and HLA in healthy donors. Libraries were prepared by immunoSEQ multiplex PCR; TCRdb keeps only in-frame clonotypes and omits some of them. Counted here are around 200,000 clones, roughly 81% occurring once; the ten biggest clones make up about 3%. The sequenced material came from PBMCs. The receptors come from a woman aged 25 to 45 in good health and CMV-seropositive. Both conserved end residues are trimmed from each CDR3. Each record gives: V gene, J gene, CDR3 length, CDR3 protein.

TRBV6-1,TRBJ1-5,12,ASSLSAGIQPQH
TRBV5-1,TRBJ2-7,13,ASSPPDSSSYEQY
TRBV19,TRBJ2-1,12,ASSSDFVISEQF
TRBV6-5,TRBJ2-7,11,ASSDRGLQGQY
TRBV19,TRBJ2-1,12,ASSATSGYNEQF
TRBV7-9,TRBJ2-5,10,AVNRAGETQY
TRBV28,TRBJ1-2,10,ASSFRAGGYT
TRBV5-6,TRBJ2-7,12,ASSGSGLYYEQY
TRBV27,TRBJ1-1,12,ASSENRLSTEAF
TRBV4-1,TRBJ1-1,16,ASSQGPGQGAGNTEAF
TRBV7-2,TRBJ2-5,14,ASSLGVAGVGETQY
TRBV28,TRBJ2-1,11,ASAGDGHNEQF
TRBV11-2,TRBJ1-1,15,ASSSWTGGYRGGEAF
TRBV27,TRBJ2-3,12,ASSRGLDTDTQY
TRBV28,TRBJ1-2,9,ATKDRVGYT
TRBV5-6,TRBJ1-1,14,ASSLDRTGGNTEAF
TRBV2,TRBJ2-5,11,ASSVGPQETQY
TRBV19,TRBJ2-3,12,ASSIDSSTDTQY
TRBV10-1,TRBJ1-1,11,ASKRTGETEAF
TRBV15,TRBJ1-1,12,ATSRGGENTEAF
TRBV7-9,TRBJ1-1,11,ASRGQENTEAF
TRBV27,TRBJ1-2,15,ASSSYRDSIRVYGYT
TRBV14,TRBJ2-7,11,ASSHKRYYEQY
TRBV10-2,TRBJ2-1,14,ASSEISGRAGGEQF
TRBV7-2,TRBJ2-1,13,ASSSDFSSYNEQF
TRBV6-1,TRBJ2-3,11,ATKDRVADTQY
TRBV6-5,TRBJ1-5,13,ASSYKGVGNQPQH
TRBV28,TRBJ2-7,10,ASSSRLEVQY
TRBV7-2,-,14,ASSSLAGGPPYEQY
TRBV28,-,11,ASSFGQSYEQY
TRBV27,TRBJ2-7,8,ASTPREQY
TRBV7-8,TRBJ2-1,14,ASSLAPSGGPREQF
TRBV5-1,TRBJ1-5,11,ASSPGRGQPQH
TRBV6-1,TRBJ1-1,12,ASTLDRANTEAF
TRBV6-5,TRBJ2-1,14,ASSYSGGHSYNEQF
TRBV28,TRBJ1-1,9,ASKTGPEAF
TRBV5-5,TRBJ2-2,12,ASSRTFGTGELF
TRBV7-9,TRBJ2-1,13,ASSLKTGANNEQF
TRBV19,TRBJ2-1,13,ASTFSAASYNEQF
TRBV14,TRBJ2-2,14,ASSRGQGSYTGELF
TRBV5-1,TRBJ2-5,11,ASREGDQETQY
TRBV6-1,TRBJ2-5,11,ASSEDSGETQY
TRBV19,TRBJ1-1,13,ASSFQTGGNIEAF
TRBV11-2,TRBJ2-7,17,ASSTWEANHRGDSYEQY
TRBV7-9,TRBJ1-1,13,ASRPSGSMNTEAF
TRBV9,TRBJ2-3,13,ASSVVPSRADTQY
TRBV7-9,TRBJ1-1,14,ASSPVGRTLNTEAF
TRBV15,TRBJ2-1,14,ATSPVISGPLNEQF
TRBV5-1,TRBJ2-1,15,ASSLAKFAGSYNEQF
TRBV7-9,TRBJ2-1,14,ASRETSGRSYNEQF
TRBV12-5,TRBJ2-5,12,ASGPGQGLQTQY
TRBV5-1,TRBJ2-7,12,ASSLALAGYEQY
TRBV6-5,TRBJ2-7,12,ASSTRSSSYEQY
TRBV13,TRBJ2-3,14,ASSLAGGRGTDTQY
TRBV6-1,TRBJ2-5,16,ASSEAVAGGFFAETQY